Listed here are 21 T cell receptor beta chains from one sample, sequenced in a study of T cells in Graves' hyperthyroidism and ophthalmopathy. Amplification targeted TCR beta CDR3 regions from RNA transcripts. During a first-round RT-PCR of the TCR CDR3, the HTBI primer set was used. One entry per CDR3 protein results from TCRdb running MiXCR on the multiplex PCR reads. Here the sample spans around 430,000 distinct CDR3 sequences, about 15% being singletons. Sequencing was carried out using blood. The receptors were sampled from a woman aged 25 to 39 with Graves' hyperthyroidism.

The chain couples TRBV19 to TRBJ2-1; either TRBD1 or TRBD2 may fit D (5 bases each). V lost 7 bases, J lost 4 bases, and 17 bases lay in between. The CDR3 runs to 15 residues. CDR1 is LNHDA and CDR2 is SQIVND in the germline V gene (reference sequence). CDR3 in DNA: TGTGCCAGTATGAGGGGACGCCTAGGATACAATGAGCAGTTCTTC. Its protein product is CASMRGRLGYNEQFF.

CDR3 protein: CATSDGQGASIGELFF. The CDR3 nucleotides are TGTGCCACCAGTGATGGACAGGGGGCATCTATAGGGGAGCTGTTTTTT. This chain joins TRBV24-1 and TRBJ2-2; TRBD1 matches 11 bases. Per germline, CDR1 KGHDR and CDR2 SFDVKD. V shed 3 bases and J 8 bases; nucleotides not matched to a gene: 7. This CDR3 contains 16 residues.

This clonotype came up many times. The rearrangement uses TRBV12-3 or TRBV12-4 and TRBJ1-2, with D maybe TRBD1 (6 bases). This CDR3 is built from 15 residues. Trimming left V 1 base short and J 6 bases short, with 15 bases between. CDR3 nucleotide sequence: TGTGCCAGCAGTTTAGATACAGGGAGTATGGATGGCTACACCTTC. This gives the protein CASSLDTGSMDGYTF.

The genes are TRBV5-5 and TRBJ1-2; tentative D call: TRBD1 (5 bases). Deletions cut 7 bases from V and 2 bases from J, with 15 bases between. The CDR3 is made up of 14 amino acids. The germline CDR1 and CDR2 sequences are SGHKS and YYEKEE (reference sequence). CDR3 bases: TGTGCCAGCGCCTCAACCGACAGAAACTATGGCTACACCTTC. It codes for CASASTDRNYGYTF.

The rearrangement uses TRBV24-1 and TRBJ1-4; D gene ambiguous. This CDR3 has 16 amino acids. In germline, CDR1 is KGHDR, CDR2 SFDVKD. V was shortened by 5 bases and J by 3 bases, with 15 bases between the two germline ends. The CDR3, as DNA: TGTGCCACCAGTGTCGGGTCCGGGATGCCTAATGAAAAACTGTTTTTT. It encodes CATSVGSGMPNEKLFF.

This clonotype was counted many times. J is TRBJ2-1 and V is TRBV7-9, with 11 bases aligning to TRBD2. Germline V gene lookup returns CDR1 SEHNR and CDR2 FQNEAQ (reference sequence). Trimming took 5 bases from V and 5 from J; bases not matched to a gene: 11. The CDR3 runs to 17 residues. CDR3 amino acids: CASSPKPPGLADNEQFF. The CDR3 DNA sequence: TGTGCCAGCAGCCCTAAGCCACCGGGACTAGCGGACAATGAGCAGTTCTTC. Full variable domain (rest looked up from reference TRBV7-9 and TRBJ2-1): DTGVSQNPRHKITKRGQNVTFRCDPISEHNRLYWYRQTLGQGPEFLTYFQNEAQLEKSRLLSDRFSAERPKGSFSTLEIQRTEQGDSAMYLCASSPKPPGLADNEQFFGPGTRLTVL.

This clonotype was seen at least ten times. The chain links TRBV28 to TRBJ2-1; D is ambiguous. The CDR3 consists of 12 residues. The ends were cut back, 0 bases at V and 10 bases at J, with 7 bases in the middle. Germline V gives CDR1 MDHEN, CDR2 SYDVKM. The DNA of the CDR3 is TGTGCCAGCAGTTTATGGTCCGGCGAGCAGTTCTTC. Translation: CASSLWSGEQFF.

This clonotype has at least ten counts. The rearrangement links TRBV20-1 to TRBJ2-5; 7 bases map to TRBD2. The CDR3 is 14 amino acids. V was clipped by 2 bases and J by 5 bases; unmatched bases: 8. Germline loops: CDR1 DFQATT, CDR2 SNEGSKA (reference sequence). This CDR3 is CSARTMGRGETQYF. In nucleotides, the CDR3 is TGCAGTGCTAGAACTATGGGGAGGGGTGAGACCCAGTACTTC.

This clonotype appeared many times. The rearrangement uses TRBV11-1 and TRBJ1-2; D possibly corresponds to TRBD1 (5 bases). Germline-derived CDR1 and CDR2 are SGHAT and FQDESV (reference sequence). V was cut by 1 base and J by 4 bases, with 10 bases left in between. The CDR3 runs 14 residues. The CDR3 protein is CASSLGGALYGYTF. The CDR3 DNA reads TGTGCCAGCAGCTTAGGAGGGGCCCTCTATGGCTACACCTTC.

This clonotype was seen more than once but under ten times. The chain carries TRBV4-1 and TRBJ1-5; no firm D call. Germline values: CDR1 MGHRA, CDR2 YSYEKL. V was shortened by 4 bases and J by 2 bases, with 15 bases between the two germline ends. The CDR3 contains 16 residues. CDR3 sequence (DNA): TGCGCCAGCAGCCCCCGGTTCGCCTCGGGCAATCAGCCCCAGCATTTT. This gives the protein CASSPRFASGNQPQHF.

The table lists this clonotype with a few counts. This sequence joins TRBV29-1 and TRBJ2-1; the D gene is possibly TRBD2 (6 bases). The CDR3 sequence is 10 residues long. Germline CDR1 reads SQVTM; CDR2 reads ANQGSEA. V was cut by 5 bases and J by 9 bases, with 8 bases left in between. The CDR3 sequence is CSVWRGEQFF. The CDR3 region has the DNA TGCAGCGTTTGGAGGGGTGAGCAGTTCTTC.

This clonotype turned up a few times. The chain combines TRBV13 with TRBJ2-1; either TRBD1 or TRBD2 may fit D (6 bases each). This CDR3 contains 16 residues. V lost 7 bases and J 5 bases, leaving 21 bases between the germline ends. The germline V gene encodes CDR1 PRHDT and CDR2 FYEKMQ (reference sequence). CDR3 protein: CASNNRGGSTNNEQFF. CDR3 coding DNA: TGTGCCAGCAATAACCGAGGGGGGTCCACGAACAATGAGCAGTTCTTC.

This clonotype has a count of ten or more. The chain has TRBV2 and TRBJ2-1; D is undetermined. CDR1 SNHLY and CDR2 FYNNEI come from the germline V gene. The V gene lost 5 bases and the J gene lost 7 bases, with 15 bases spanning the gap. There are 14 residues in the CDR3. The CDR3 DNA sequence: TGTGCCAGCAGTCTCGACGCGGTGAGGAATGAGCAGTTCTTC. It yields the protein CASSLDAVRNEQFF.

This clonotype was found once. Its ends do not fully match the called genes, so a read error is possible. The rearrangement uses TRBV20-1 and TRBJ2-2; tentative D call: TRBD2 (6 bases). This CDR3 has 15 amino acids. Germline assignment: CDR1 DFQATT and CDR2 SNEGSKA (reference sequence). CDR3 sequence reads: CSARDGYRWGGEPFF. DNA of the CDR3: TGCAGTGCTAGAGATGGGTACAGGTGGGGCGGGGAGCCGTTTTTT.

V gene TRBV18 combines with J gene TRBJ2-1; 7 bases line up with TRBD2. Germline V gives CDR1 KGHSH, CDR2 LQKENI. This CDR3 is 16 amino acids long. The V segment lost 3 bases and the J segment 7 bases; nucleotides outside the gene matches: 12. For the CDR3, the DNA is TGTGCCAGCTCACCCCCACTTGCGGGAGTTCAAAATGAGCAGTTCTTC. Translating gives CASSPPLAGVQNEQFF.

Notes on this clonotype: A single base separates this from a much larger clone, so it may be a read error. The rearrangement links TRBV6-2 or TRBV6-3 to TRBJ1-6; possibly TRBD1 for D (5 bases). This CDR3 is 15 amino acids long. Germline-derived CDR1 and CDR2 are MNHEY and SVGEGT. The CDR3: CASRRGEQYNPPLHF. The CDR3 DNA reads as TGTGCCAGCAGGCGGGGGGAGCAGTATAATCCACCCCTCCACTTT.

This clonotype was recorded at least ten times. The chain joins TRBV11-2 to TRBJ2-3, with TRBD2 matching over 7 bases. Germline V gene lookup returns CDR1 SGHAT and CDR2 FQNNGV. This CDR3 comprises 15 residues. V dropped 5 bases and J dropped 3; count of bases not matched to a gene: 8. The DNA of the CDR3 is TGTGCCAGCAGCCCCCGGGACTACTTAACAGATACGCAGTATTTT. This translates into CASSPRDYLTDTQYF.

This sequence joins TRBV3-1 and TRBJ1-3; D perhaps matches TRBD1 (6 bases). The CDR3 runs to 15 residues. In germline, CDR1 is LGHDT, CDR2 YNNKEL (reference sequence). V dropped 2 bases and J dropped 2 bases, with 10 bases sitting between them. CDR3 DNA sequence: TGTGCCAGCAGCCAATTGGACAGAACTGGAAACACCATATATTTT. Translated: CASSQLDRTGNTIYF.

Only a few counts were recorded for this clonotype. The rearrangement links TRBV20-1 to TRBJ1-6; tentative D call: TRBD1 (6 bases). V was clipped by 6 bases and J by 10 bases, with 16 bases between them. Germline V gene data show CDR1 as DFQATT and CDR2 as SNEGSKA (reference sequence). The CDR3 covers 13 residues. The CDR3 region is CSATTGLGSPLHF. The CDR3 region has the DNA TGCAGTGCGACAACAGGGTTGGGATCACCCCTCCACTTT.

This clonotype was picked up many times. The chain couples TRBV6-2 or TRBV6-3 to TRBJ2-5; no firm D call. Looked up from germline, CDR1 is MNHEY and CDR2 is SVGEGT. This CDR3 comprises 13 residues. The germline V and J ends were trimmed by 8 bases and 5 bases, with 15 bases remaining between them. Here the CDR3 DNA reads TGTGCCAGCTATTCCACATATTCGGAGACCCAGTACTTC. Translation gives CASYSTYSETQYF.

This clonotype appeared many times. J is TRBJ2-7 and V is TRBV11-2; no clear D. The CDR3 covers 13 residues. V was cut by 0 bases and J by 4 bases, with 7 bases left in between. The V gene's germline CDR1 is SGHAT and CDR2 FQNNGV. The CDR3 spells CASSLDLPYEQYF. For the CDR3, the DNA is TGTGCCAGCAGCTTAGATCTCCCATACGAGCAGTACTTC.